The entry below describes one T cell receptor beta chain. This entry belongs to a study of shared clonotypes between healthy human individuals. Measured with immunoSEQ multiplex PCR; TCRdb has only the in-frame clones, and not every one. This table has about 2.4 million clones, roughly 93% appearing once. The CDR3 runs to 13 residues. V was clipped by 1 base and J by 3 bases, with 7 bases between them. The germline gives CDR1 SGHDT, CDR2 YYEEEE. The sample was naive CD4+ T cells from PBMCs. Subset specified: CD45RA+ positively selected. The sequence was collected from a man between 18 and 29 years old in good health. Some clones in this sample may be carry-over from other donors' samples. The V call is TRBV5-6, the J call TRBJ1-2; D ambiguous. The CDR3 is CASSLMPDYGYTF. The CDR3 DNA reads as TGTGCCAGCAGCTTGATGCCAGACTATGGCTACACCTTC.